This record looks at one TCR beta chain sequence and its context. The antigen this receptor binds is unknown. Base quality data are lacking; no much larger clone is found one base away. This record comes from a study of identical twins (TCRdb year 2016). With respect to the entire study: To test whether fetal clonotypes persist, this study deep-sequenced TCR alpha and beta repertoires from monozygotic twins, from unrelated adults of various ages, and from cord blood. Replicate twin experiments were performed at different times using different library preparation protocols to rule out contamination.

From cysteine to phenylalanine, the CDR3 is 14 amino acids long. Of all the DNA, just the CDR3 is kept, 42 bases in frame from base 1. V is clipped by 0 bases and J by 12 bases, and the sequence between their germline boundaries is 18 bases long. The germline V gene provides CDR1 MNHEY and CDR2 SVGAGI. All donors were healthy Caucasians. The twin cohort consisted of three pairs of female monozygotic twins, all aged roughly 18 to 29 years. Positive isolation kits from Invitrogen were used to isolate CD4+ and CD8+ T cell populations. The method behind the library was 5' RACE. TCRdb shows the sequencer as Illumina HiSeq 2000. Template switching introduced a universal primer binding site; the final cDNA contained a unique molecular identifier, enabling accurate counting of TCR cDNA molecules. First-strand cDNA for TCR alpha and beta chains was synthesized from specific primers in the conserved constant-segment region. To control for contamination, each cDNA library was double barcoded with a SMART-Mk sample barcode plus Illumina barcodes. TruSeq adapter sequences and Illumina sample barcodes were added in two successive PCR steps. Sequencing of the TCR alpha and beta cDNA libraries was done on the Illumina HiSeq platform using custom primers. Processing in the source paper ran as follows. MiGEC was used to process raw reads and extract unique molecular identifiers, and MiXCR was used to find CDR3 positions. For each individual, recombination models were inferred using an EM algorithm with the repgenHMM and IGoR tools. The analysis of shared clonotypes was done with the tcR package in R, with sharing normalized by the product of cloneset sizes. To study raw recombination free of thymic and clonal selection effects, out-of-frame nonproductive sequences were analyzed. TCRdb reworked the public reads: Q25 trimming with fastp, MiXCR clone assembly, productive beta chains retained. Rows with one shared CDR3 protein collapse into an entry with the most common genes and DNA. TCRdb assigned the V and J calls; the authors' analysis was not used. In all, the sample holds approximately 230,000 distinct CDR3 sequences, and 6% to 7% of those were seen once. More than 14% of the sample is in the top ten clones.

Overall study results and their limits: Invariant T cells such as MAIT and iNKT could partly confound zero-insertion analyses, although diverse VJ usage argued against such confounding for most clonotypes. Out-of-frame TCR alpha sequences shared between twins showed an excess of low generation-probability sequences compared with coincidental sharing between unrelated individuals. Recombination models systematically underestimated out-of-frame TCR alpha sharing in monozygotic twins but agreed with sharing between unrelated individuals. In beta out-of-frame sequences, excess twin sharing was weaker, because having fewer shared sequences lowered the signal-to-noise ratio. Because the same donors could not be followed over many years, the conclusions relied on cross-sectional statistical analysis. Abundant cord blood beta clonotypes carried fewer insertions; young adult naive repertoires showed a weaker similar trend, while memory repertoires showed none.

The sample was also reused in another study, on T cells expressing NK-cell markers. The second study reports: TCR beta-chain repertoires were profiled in sorted CD3+CD56+NKG2C+, CD3+CD56+NKG2C- and CD3+CD56-NKG2C+ T-cell subsets from about 8 donors. Of the eight sequenced donors, seven were found to be HCMV-seropositive and one was found to be HCMV-seronegative. To restrict sorting to alphabetaTCR-expressing T cells, an anti-gammadeltaTCR antibody was added in several experiments. In about 6 donors, the dominant CD3+CD56+NKG2C+ clonotypes were found to rank among the top 10 CD8+ clonotypes and to make up about 1.0-8% of CD8+ T cells. Those dominant clonotypes were again the most abundant among CD3+CD56-NKG2C+ cells in a few donors, at roughly 28.3-65%. It remained unclear whether the expanded NKG2C-expressing T cell clones were specific for HCMV antigens. All eight donors whose samples were sequenced were randomly selected healthy volunteers, three of them men and five women. HCMV serostatus was determined by detecting HCMV-specific IgG in serum with a commercial ELISA kit. MIGEC was used to demultiplex reads and group reads by UMI, and MiTCR was used to assemble and quantify clonotypes. To exclude erroneous sequences, only TCR cDNA sequences supported by at least two reads were retained. The tcR package was used for downstream repertoire analysis, and clonotypes were matched between fractions using CDR3 nucleotide sequence together with V segment. VDJmatch was used to annotate antigen specificity against VDJdb, with one amino acid substitution in CDR3 allowed.

The sequenced sample was CD8+ T cells sorted from blood. This TCR came from a woman in her late teens or twenties in good health. The sequence links TRBV6-5 to TRBJ2-7; a tentative D match to TRBD1 spans 6 bases. The DNA sequence reads TGTGCCAGCAGTTACTCCTTAGGGGACATACAACGGTACTTC. This sequence encodes CASSYSLGDIQRYF.